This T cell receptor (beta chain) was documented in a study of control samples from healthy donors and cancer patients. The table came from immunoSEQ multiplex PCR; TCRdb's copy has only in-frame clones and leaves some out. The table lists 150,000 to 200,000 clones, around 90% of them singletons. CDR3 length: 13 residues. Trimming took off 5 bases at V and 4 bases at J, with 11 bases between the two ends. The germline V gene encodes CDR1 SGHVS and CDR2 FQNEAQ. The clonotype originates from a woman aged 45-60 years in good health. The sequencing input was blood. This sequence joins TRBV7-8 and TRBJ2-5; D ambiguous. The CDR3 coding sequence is TGTGCCAGCAGCCCCGTTATCGTAGAGACCCAGTACTTC. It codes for CASSPVIVETQYF. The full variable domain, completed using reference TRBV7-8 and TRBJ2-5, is GAGVSQSPRYKVAKRGQDVALRCDPISGHVSLFWYQQALGQGPEFLTYFQNEAQLDKSGLPSDRFFAERPEGSVSTLKIQRTQQEDSAVYLCASSPVIVETQYFGPGTRLLVL.